This T cell receptor beta chain was identified in a study of blood T cell repertoires in COVID-19. Across the whole study: From the United States, Italy and Spain came samples of acute and convalescent COVID-19.

The V end was cut by 9 bases, the J end by 0 bases, with 8 bases between. Looked up from germline, CDR1 is MNHEY and CDR2 is SVGAGI. The CDR3 loop spans 12 amino acids. Authors' methods: Estimation of nucleated cell counts relied on the amplification of reference gene primers. Sequencing was performed with immunoSEQ multiplex PCR; in TCRdb, only in-frame clones are kept and a portion is missing. V, J and clone size are taken as reported in that table, and D and trimming were inferred from the DNA itself. The table lists roughly 45,000 clones, 75% to 80% of them singletons. The V gene is TRBV6-5, the J gene TRBJ1-1; the D gene is possibly TRBD1 (5 bases). Sequenced sample: peripheral blood. This receptor was taken from a woman between 70 and 85 years old with acute or convalescent COVID-19. The CDR3 DNA follows: TGTGCCAGTACAGGCCTGAACACTGAAGCTTTCTTT. Translated: CASTGLNTEAFF.